These 4 T cell receptor beta chains originate from one sample sequenced in a study of early T cells in non-severe SARS-CoV-2 infection. Each CDR3 protein gets one entry after TCRdb re-called the 5' RACE reads with MiXCR. The sample yields 100,000 to 130,000 distinct CDR3 sequences, around 10% seen once. Sequencing was carried out using whole blood. The origin of the receptors is an adult who was a healthcare worker with PCR-confirmed SARS-CoV-2 infection or an uninfected control (not recorded which).

This chain joins TRBV18 and TRBJ1-1; the D is unclear. The CDR3 extends over 14 amino acids. V gave up 3 bases and J gave up 0 bases, with 8 bases separating them. Looked up from germline, CDR1 is KGHSH and CDR2 is LQKENI. The CDR3 bases are TGTGCCAGCTCACCCCCATACATGAACACTGAAGCTTTCTTT. It yields the protein CASSPPYMNTEAFF.

This clonotype has ten or more counts. This rearrangement joins TRBV5-1 to TRBJ2-7, with TRBD2 matching 7 bases. This CDR3 spans 15 amino acids. V shed 4 bases and J 7 bases; nucleotides not matched to a gene: 14. CDR1 is SGHRS and CDR2 is YFSETQ in the germline V gene. The CDR3 here is CASSGEASGPLEQYF. CDR3 nucleotides: TGCGCCAGCAGCGGGGAGGCTAGCGGCCCTCTGGAGCAGTACTTC.

Regarding this clonotype: The final CDR3 position lacks the conserved phenylalanine or tryptophan, pointing to a likely read error. The chain recombines TRBV27 with TRBJ1-1; a weak D match, TRBD1 (6 bases). V dropped 6 bases and J dropped 7 bases, with 15 bases sitting between them. Germline-derived CDR1 and CDR2 are MNHEY and SMNVEV (reference sequence). CDR3 size: 13 residues. The CDR3 region is CASSKPDRREAFS. The CDR3 nucleotides are TGTGCCAGCAGCAAGCCGGACAGACGTGAAGCTTTCTCT.

This clonotype has at least ten counts. The chain recombines TRBV6-5 with TRBJ1-2; D possibly corresponds to TRBD1 (5 bases). The CDR3 has 17 residues. The V gene's germline CDR1 is MNHEY and CDR2 SVGAGI. V gave up 5 bases and J gave up 5 bases, with 24 bases separating them. This CDR3 reads CASSRARLGPRRYGYTF. In DNA form, the CDR3 reads TGTGCCAGCAGTCGGGCCCGATTGGGACCAAGACGGTATGGCTACACCTTC.